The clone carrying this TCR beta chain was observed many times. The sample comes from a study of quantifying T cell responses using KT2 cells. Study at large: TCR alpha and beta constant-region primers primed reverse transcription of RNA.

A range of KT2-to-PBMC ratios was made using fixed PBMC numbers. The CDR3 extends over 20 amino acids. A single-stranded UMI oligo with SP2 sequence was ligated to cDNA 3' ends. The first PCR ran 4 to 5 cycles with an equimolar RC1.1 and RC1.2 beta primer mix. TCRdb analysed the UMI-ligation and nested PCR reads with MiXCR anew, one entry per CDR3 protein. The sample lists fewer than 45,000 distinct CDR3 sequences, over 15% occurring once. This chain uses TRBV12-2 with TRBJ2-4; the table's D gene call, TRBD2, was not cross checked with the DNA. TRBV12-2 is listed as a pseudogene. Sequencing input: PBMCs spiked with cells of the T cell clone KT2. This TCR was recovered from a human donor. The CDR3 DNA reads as TGTGCAAGTCGCTTACCGGGACTAGCGGGAGGGGCTCGGGACAAAAACATTCAGTACTTC. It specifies CASRLPGLAGGARDKNIQYF.